Presented here are 5 T cell receptor beta chains from one specimen sequenced in a study of shared clonotypes between healthy human individuals. This table comes from immunoSEQ multiplex PCR, and its TCRdb copy is limited to in-frame clones, with some not included. The table shows nearly 1 million clones, with over 75% occurring only once. Material for sequencing was memory CD4+ T cells sorted from blood. Subset specified: CD45RA-negative fraction. The receptors shown here come from a man aged 18 to 29 in good health.

This clone appeared a few times. J is TRBJ2-1 and V is TRBV7-2, with 9 bases identical to TRBD2. The CDR3 has 15 amino acids. The V gene's germline CDR1 is SGHTA and CDR2 FQGNSA. V shed 5 bases, J shed 2 bases, and the junction held 4 bases outside the gene matches. The CDR3 region has the DNA TGTGCCAGCAGCATTAGCGGGGGTCCCTACAATGAGCAGTTCTTC. Translated: CASSISGGPYNEQFF.

The J gene is TRBJ2-3, the V gene TRBV2, with 9 bases matching TRBD2. Germline CDR1 SNHLY, CDR2 FYNNEI. Germline trimming cut 4 bases from V and 6 bases from J; bases unmatched to any gene: 8. There are 15 residues in the CDR3. DNA for the CDR3: TGTGCCAGCAGTGTGGGCGGGGGGGCCGTTGATACGCAGTATTTT. Protein product: CASSVGGGAVDTQYF.

The J gene is TRBJ2-3, the V gene TRBV4-1; D may be TRBD1 (6 bases). The V and J ends lost 0 bases and 4 bases respectively, with 8 bases between them. CDR3 length: 14 amino acids. Germline V gene data show CDR1 as MGHRA and CDR2 as YSYEKL. The CDR3 loop reads CASSQDPGADTQYF. Here the CDR3 DNA reads TGCGCCAGCAGCCAAGACCCAGGGGCAGATACGCAGTATTTT.

The chain is built from TRBV6-6 and TRBJ2-7; no clear D. The germline V gene encodes CDR1 MNHNY and CDR2 SVGAGI (reference sequence). CDR3 size: 12 residues. Trimming took 6 bases from V and 2 from J, leaving 8 bases between them. CDR3 in DNA: TGTGCCAGCAGGTCGAGTGCCTACGAGCAGTACTTC. Amino acid sequence: CASRSSAYEQYF.

This clone was picked up a small number of times. This sample includes further DNA sequences coding for the same CDR3. V and J are TRBV30 and TRBJ1-5; D not certain. Germline V lookup: CDR1 GTSNPN, CDR2 SVGIG (reference sequence). V shed 2 bases and J shed 3 bases, with 8 bases lying between them. The CDR3 loop spans 13 amino acids. Here the CDR3 DNA reads TGTGCCTGGAGTCTAGCGGACAATCAGCCCCAGCATTTT. This translates into CAWSLADNQPQHF.